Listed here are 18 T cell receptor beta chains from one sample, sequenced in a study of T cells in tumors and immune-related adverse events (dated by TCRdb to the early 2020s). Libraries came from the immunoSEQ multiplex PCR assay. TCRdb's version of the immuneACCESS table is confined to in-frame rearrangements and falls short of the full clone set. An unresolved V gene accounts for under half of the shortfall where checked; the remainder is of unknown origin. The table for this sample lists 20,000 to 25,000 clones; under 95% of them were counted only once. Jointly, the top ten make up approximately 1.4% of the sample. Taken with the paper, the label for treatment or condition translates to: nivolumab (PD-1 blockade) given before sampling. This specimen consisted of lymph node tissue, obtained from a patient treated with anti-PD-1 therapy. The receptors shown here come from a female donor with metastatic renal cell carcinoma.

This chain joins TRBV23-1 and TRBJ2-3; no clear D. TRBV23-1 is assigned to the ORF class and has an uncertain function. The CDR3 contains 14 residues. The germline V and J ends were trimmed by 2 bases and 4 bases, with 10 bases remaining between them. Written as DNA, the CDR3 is TGCGCCAGCAGTCAACCCGGCTGGTCAGATACGCAGTATTTT. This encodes CASSQPGWSDTQYF.

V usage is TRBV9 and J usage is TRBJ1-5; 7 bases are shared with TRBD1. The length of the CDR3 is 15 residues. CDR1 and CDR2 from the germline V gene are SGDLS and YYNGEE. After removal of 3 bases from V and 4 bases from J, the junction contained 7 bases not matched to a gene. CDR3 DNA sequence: TGTGCCAGCAGCGCCGGGTTCAGGGGGAATCAGCCCCAGCATTTT. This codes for CASSAGFRGNQPQHF.

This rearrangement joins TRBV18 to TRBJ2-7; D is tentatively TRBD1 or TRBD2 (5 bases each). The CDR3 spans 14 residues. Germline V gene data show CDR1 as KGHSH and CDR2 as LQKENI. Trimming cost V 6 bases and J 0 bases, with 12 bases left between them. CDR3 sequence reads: CASSDGGSSYEQYF. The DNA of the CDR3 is TGTGCCAGCTCGGATGGGGGTAGCTCCTACGAGCAGTACTTC.

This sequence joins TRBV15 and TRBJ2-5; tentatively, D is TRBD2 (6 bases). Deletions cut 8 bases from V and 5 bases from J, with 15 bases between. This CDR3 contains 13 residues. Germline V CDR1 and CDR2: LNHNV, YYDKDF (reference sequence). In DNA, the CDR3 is TGTGCCACCGCCCCGAGGAGGGAGGAGACCCAGTACTTC. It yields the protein CATAPRREETQYF.

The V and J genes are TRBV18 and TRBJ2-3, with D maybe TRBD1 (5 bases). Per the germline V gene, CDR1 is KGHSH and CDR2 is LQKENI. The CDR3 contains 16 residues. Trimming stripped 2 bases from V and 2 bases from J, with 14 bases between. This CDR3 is CASSPWTDIDTDTQYF. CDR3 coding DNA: TGTGCCAGCTCACCATGGACGGACATAGACACAGATACGCAGTATTTT. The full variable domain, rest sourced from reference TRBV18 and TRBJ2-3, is NAGVMQNPRHLVRRRGQEARLRCSPMKGHSHVYWYRQLPEEGLKFMVYLQKENIIDESGMPKERFSAEFPKEGPSILRIQQVVRGDSAAYFCASSPWTDIDTDTQYFGPGTRLTVL.

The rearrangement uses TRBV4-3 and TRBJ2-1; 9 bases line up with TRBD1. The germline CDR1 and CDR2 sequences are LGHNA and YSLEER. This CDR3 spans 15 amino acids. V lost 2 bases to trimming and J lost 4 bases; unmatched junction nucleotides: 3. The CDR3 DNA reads TGCGCCAGCAGCCAATGGGACAGGGAATACAATGAGCAGTTCTTC. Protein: CASSQWDREYNEQFF.

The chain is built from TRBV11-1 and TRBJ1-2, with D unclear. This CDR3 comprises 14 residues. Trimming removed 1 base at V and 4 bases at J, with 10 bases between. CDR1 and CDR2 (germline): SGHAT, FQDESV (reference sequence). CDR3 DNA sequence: TGTGCCAGCAGCTTAGATGCCAGAGGCTATGGCTACACCTTC. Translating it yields CASSLDARGYGYTF.

CDR3 amino acids: CASGTTPEEDEQYF. CDR3 nucleotide sequence: TGTGCTAGTGGAACTACACCTGAGGAGGACGAGCAGTACTTC. The chain has TRBV12-5 and TRBJ2-7, with D tentatively TRBD2 (5 bases). The germline gives CDR1 LGHNT, CDR2 FRNRAP. This CDR3 contains 14 residues. Trimming removed 6 bases at V and 5 bases at J, with 17 bases between.

CDR3 sequence reads: CASSLESGGVTEAFF. The CDR3 DNA sequence: TGTGCCAGCAGCTTAGAGTCCGGGGGTGTCACTGAAGCTTTCTTT. The chain is built from TRBV7-8 and TRBJ1-1, with D maybe TRBD1 (5 bases). The CDR3 covers 15 residues. The V gene lost 1 base and the J gene lost 4 bases, with 13 bases spanning the gap. Germline assignment: CDR1 SGHVS and CDR2 FQNEAQ.

The DNA for the CDR3 is TGTGCCAGCAGTAGGGGGTTACTGAACACTGAAGCTTTCTTT. Encoded protein: CASSRGLLNTEAFF. The chain employs TRBV2 and TRBJ1-1, with D perhaps TRBD1 (6 bases). Germline values: CDR1 SNHLY, CDR2 FYNNEI. V lost 5 bases to trimming and J lost 0 bases, with 10 bases between them. The CDR3 loop spans 14 amino acids.

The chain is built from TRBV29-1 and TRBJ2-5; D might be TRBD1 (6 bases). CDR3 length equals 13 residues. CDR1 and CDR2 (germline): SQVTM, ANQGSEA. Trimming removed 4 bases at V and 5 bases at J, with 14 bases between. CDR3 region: CSVVTGFRETQYF. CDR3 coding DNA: TGCAGCGTTGTTACAGGGTTCCGGGAGACCCAGTACTTC. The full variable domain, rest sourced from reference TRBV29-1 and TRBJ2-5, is SAVISQKPSRDICQRGTSLTIQCQVDSQVTMMFWYRQQPGQSLTLIATANQGSEATYESGFVIDKFPISRPNLTFSTLTVSNMSPEDSSIYLCSVVTGFRETQYFGPGTRLLVL.

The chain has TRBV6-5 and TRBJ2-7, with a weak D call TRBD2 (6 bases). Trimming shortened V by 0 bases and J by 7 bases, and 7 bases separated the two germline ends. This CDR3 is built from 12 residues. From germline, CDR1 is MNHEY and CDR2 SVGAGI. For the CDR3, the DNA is TGTGCCAGCAGTTACTCCGCGGGGGAGCAGTACTTC. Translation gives CASSYSAGEQYF.

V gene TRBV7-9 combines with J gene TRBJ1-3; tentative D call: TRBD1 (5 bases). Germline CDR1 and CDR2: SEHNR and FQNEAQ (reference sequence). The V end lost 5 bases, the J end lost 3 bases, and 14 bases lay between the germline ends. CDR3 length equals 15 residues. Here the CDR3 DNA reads TGTGCCAGCAGCACTCTCAGGGTTAGTGGAAACACCATATATTTT. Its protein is CASSTLRVSGNTIYF.

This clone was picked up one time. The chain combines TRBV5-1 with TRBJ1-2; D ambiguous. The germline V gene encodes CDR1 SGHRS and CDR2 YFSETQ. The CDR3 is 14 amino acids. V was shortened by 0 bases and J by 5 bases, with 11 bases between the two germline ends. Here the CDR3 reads CASSLEAQNYGYTF. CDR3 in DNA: TGCGCCAGCAGCTTGGAGGCACAGAATTATGGCTACACCTTC.

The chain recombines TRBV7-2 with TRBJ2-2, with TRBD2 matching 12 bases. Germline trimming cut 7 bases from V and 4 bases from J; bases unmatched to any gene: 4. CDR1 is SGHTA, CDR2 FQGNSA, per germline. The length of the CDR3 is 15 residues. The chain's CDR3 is CASTRLAGVTGELFF. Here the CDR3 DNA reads TGTGCCAGCACCCGACTAGCGGGGGTCACCGGGGAGCTGTTTTTT.

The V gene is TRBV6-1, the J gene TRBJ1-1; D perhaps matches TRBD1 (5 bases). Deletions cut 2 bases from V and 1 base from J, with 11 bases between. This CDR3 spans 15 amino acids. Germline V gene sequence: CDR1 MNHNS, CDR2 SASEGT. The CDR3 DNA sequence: TGTGCCAGCAGTGAATTGGGGCGCGAGAACACTGAAGCTTTCTTT. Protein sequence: CASSELGRENTEAFF.

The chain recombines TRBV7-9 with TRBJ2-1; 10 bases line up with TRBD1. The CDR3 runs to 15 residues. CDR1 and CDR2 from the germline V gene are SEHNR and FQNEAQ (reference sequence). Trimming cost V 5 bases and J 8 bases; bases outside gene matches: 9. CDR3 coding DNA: TGTGCCAGCAGCCCCCGGGGGACAGGGGAGTATGAGCAGTTCTTC. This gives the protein CASSPRGTGEYEQFF.

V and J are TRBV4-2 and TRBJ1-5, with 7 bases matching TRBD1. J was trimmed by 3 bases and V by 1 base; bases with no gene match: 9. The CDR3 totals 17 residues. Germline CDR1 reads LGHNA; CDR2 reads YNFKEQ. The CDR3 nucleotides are TGTGCCAGCAGCCAAGTTAGGGGGCTTTTGGACAATCAGCCCCAGCATTTT. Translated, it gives CASSQVRGLLDNQPQHF.